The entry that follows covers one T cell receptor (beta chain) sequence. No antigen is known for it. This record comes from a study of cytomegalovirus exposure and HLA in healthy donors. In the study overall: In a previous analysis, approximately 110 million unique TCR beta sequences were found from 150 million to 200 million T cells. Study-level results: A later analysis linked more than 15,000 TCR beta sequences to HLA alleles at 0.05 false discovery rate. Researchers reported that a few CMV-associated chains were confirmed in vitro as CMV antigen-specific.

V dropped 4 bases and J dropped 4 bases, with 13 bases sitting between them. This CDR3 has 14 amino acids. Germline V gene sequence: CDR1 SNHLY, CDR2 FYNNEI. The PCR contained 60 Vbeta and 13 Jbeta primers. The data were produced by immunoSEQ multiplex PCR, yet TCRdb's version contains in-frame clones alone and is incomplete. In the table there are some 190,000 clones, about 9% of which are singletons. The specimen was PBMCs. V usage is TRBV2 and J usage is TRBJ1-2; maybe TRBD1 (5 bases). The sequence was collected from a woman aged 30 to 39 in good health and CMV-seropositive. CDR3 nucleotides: TGTGCCAGCAGTGGACGCGGGGGGTTCTATGGCTACACCTTC. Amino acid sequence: CASSGRGGFYGYTF.